The clone carrying this T cell receptor beta chain was observed a few times. Clones were sequenced by immunoSEQ multiplex PCR, and TCRdb holds only the in-frame ones, with some missing. The sample has about 94,000 clones, 80% to 90% seen once; the top ten hold just over 0.3%. This CDR3 region has 15 residues. V lost 3 bases, J lost 2 bases, and 11 bases lay in between. In germline, CDR1 is LNHDA, CDR2 SQIVND (reference sequence). This entry is derived from a study of OX40 agonist ivuxolimab in advanced cancers. Across the study: Two patients with cutaneous melanoma and one with hepatocellular carcinoma, three in total, showed partial responses.

The sequencing here drew on CD4+ or CD8+ T cells sorted from blood, taken in a trial of the OX40 agonist ivuxolimab. This sequence was found in an adult with an advanced solid tumor such as melanoma, head and neck, liver or kidney cancer. The V call is TRBV19, the J call TRBJ1-3; D ambiguous. The CDR3 nucleotides are TGTGCCAGTAGTATCGATGGGGTAACTGGAAACACCATATATTTT. Translating it yields CASSIDGVTGNTIYF.